This T cell receptor (beta chain) emerged from a study of blood T cell repertoires in COVID-19. Study-wide context: Donors in the United States, Italy and Spain gave samples during acute or convalescent COVID-19. In each case, the material was cDNA or gDNA derived from T cells, B-cell-depleted T cells, or PBMCs.

Seattle participants joined during active infection and were tracked over time. V lost 4 bases to trimming and J lost 4 bases, with 10 bases between them. Germline CDR1 is PRHDT and CDR2 is FYEKMQ (reference sequence). The length of the CDR3 is 13 residues. The authors' processing: Reference gene primer amplification gave nucleated cell count estimates. The method was immunoSEQ multiplex PCR; TCRdb's version includes in-frame clones alone and lacks a portion of them. From that table come the V and J calls and clone size; the DNA was used to work out D and trimming. The table records over 200,000 clones, roughly 92% of them present only once.

The sequenced sample consisted of peripheral blood. This receptor was obtained from a man aged 60-69 years with COVID-19, enrolled during active disease. The rearrangement links TRBV13 to TRBJ1-1; maybe TRBD1 (6 bases). The CDR3 nucleotides read TGTGCCAGCAGCTCCTCAGGGGTCACTGAAGCTTTCTTT. It codes for CASSSSGVTEAFF.